Listed here is a single TCR beta chain. Its antigen is not identified. These data come from a study of spatial heterogeneity in lung cancer. Time point meaning: sample taken at primary tumor resection. TCRdb called the 5' RACE reads again in MiXCR, with one record for every CDR3 protein. This sample has 20,000 to 25,000 distinct CDR3 sequences, with roughly 15% found just once. Findings and caveats of the study: Tumor mutation count correlated with how many alpha and beta TCRs expanded intratumorally.

Sequences were derived from lung tumor tissue, sampled at surgery. This TCR came from a female donor with early-stage non-small cell lung cancer.

CDR3 sequence reads: CSVAADTQYF. Here the CDR3 DNA reads TGCAGCGTTGCCGCGGATACGCAGTATTTT. The chain carries TRBV29-1 and TRBJ2-3; no definite D call. This CDR3 has 10 residues. Germline V lookup: CDR1 SQVTM, CDR2 ANQGSEA. V was pared by 4 bases and J by 6 bases, with 5 bases between.